A single sample gave rise to the 22 T cell receptor beta chains below, sequenced in a study of cytomegalovirus exposure and HLA in healthy donors. The study ran its PCR with 60 Vbeta and 13 Jbeta primers. Repertoires were generated with immunoSEQ multiplex PCR, while TCRdb's copy carries only in-frame clones and drops some. The data hold some 190,000 clones, with 77% observed a single time. The source material was PBMCs. These receptors all stem from a woman in her twenties or thirties in good health and CMV-seropositive.

Details on this clone: Mismatch with germline at one junction end may stem from a read error. The gene calls are TRBV6-5 and TRBJ2-7; D may be TRBD2 (6 bases). The CDR3 extends over 15 amino acids. Germline V gene data show CDR1 as MNHEY and CDR2 as SVGAGI. CDR3 sequence: CASSYSRTATSGQHF. The CDR3 bases are TGTGCCAGCAGTTACTCTCGGACGGCGACCAGCGGGCAGCACTTC.

In its sample, this clone was seen a few times. One junction end disagrees with the germline gene, perhaps due to a read error. The chain combines TRBV7-7 with TRBJ2-1; TRBD2 agrees at 12 bases. The CDR3 sequence is 15 residues long. CDR1 and CDR2 (germline): SSHAT, FNYEAQ (reference sequence). The CDR3 DNA reads TGTGCCATCAGCTACGGACTAGCGGGATACGATGAGCAGTTCTTC. It yields the protein CAISYGLAGYDEQFF.

The chain couples TRBV2 to TRBJ1-6; the match to TRBD1 covers 10 bases. Germline assignment: CDR1 SNHLY and CDR2 FYNNEI. J lost 9 bases, V lost 6 bases, and 8 bases had no gene match. CDR3 size: 15 residues. DNA of the CDR3: TGTGCCAGCAGCCAAGTGGGACAGGGGAGTTCACCCCTCCACTTT. It is translated as CASSQVGQGSSPLHF.

The chain is built from TRBV28 and TRBJ2-1; 11 positions agree with TRBD1. The CDR3 sequence is 18 residues long. Germline loops: CDR1 MDHEN, CDR2 SYDVKM. Trimming at V came to 6 bases and at J to 5 bases, leaving 15 bases not matched to a gene. CDR3: CASSPLRGTGGMDNEQFF. Written as DNA, the CDR3 is TGTGCCAGCAGCCCATTAAGGGGGACAGGGGGAATGGACAATGAGCAGTTCTTC.

Here the CDR3 reads CASSPFPGQGGLEGTHQPQHF. In DNA, the CDR3 is TGTGCCAGCTCACCATTTCCCGGACAGGGCGGACTCGAGGGAACCCATCAGCCCCAGCATTTT. V gene TRBV18 combines with J gene TRBJ1-5, with TRBD1 matching 8 bases. The germline CDR1 and CDR2 sequences are KGHSH and LQKENI. V shed 2 bases and J 5 bases; nucleotides not matched to a gene: 23. This CDR3 has 21 residues.

The CDR3 DNA reads as TGCGCCAGCAGCTTGGGGTACACCTCCTACAATGAGCAGTTCTTC. Protein: CASSLGYTSYNEQFF. The gene calls are TRBV5-1 and TRBJ2-1; D gene unclear. The CDR3 has 15 amino acids. Trimming removed 0 bases at V and 0 bases at J, with 7 bases between. Germline CDR1 reads SGHRS; CDR2 reads YFSETQ.

The V call is TRBV6-4, the J call TRBJ2-1; weak D call: TRBD2 (5 bases). The ends were cut back, 3 bases at V and 9 bases at J, with 9 bases in the middle. CDR3 length: 12 amino acids. Germline CDR1 reads MRHNA; CDR2 reads SNTAGT. CDR3 in amino acids: CASSDRETEQFF. The CDR3 bases are TGTGCCAGCAGTGATCGGGAAACTGAGCAGTTCTTC.

This chain joins TRBV18 and TRBJ2-1, with 9 bases fitting TRBD1. Germline V gene lookup returns CDR1 KGHSH and CDR2 LQKENI. This CDR3 has 16 residues. The V gene end was trimmed by 3 bases and the J gene end by 5 bases; junction bases not matched to a gene: 8. The CDR3 here is CASSPGTGLGDNEQFF. The DNA for the CDR3 is TGTGCCAGCTCACCCGGGACAGGGTTGGGGGACAATGAGCAGTTCTTC.

The chain links TRBV6-6 to TRBJ1-2; D might be TRBD1 (5 bases). Trimming left V 0 bases short and J 8 bases short, with 13 bases between. This CDR3 has 14 residues. Germline loops: CDR1 MNHNY, CDR2 SVGAGI (reference sequence). The CDR3 DNA sequence: TGTGCCAGCAGTTACTCGGGCAGGGAGGGAGGCTACACCTTC. This sequence encodes CASSYSGREGGYTF.

This clone has a handful of counts. This chain connects TRBV5-6 to TRBJ2-1; D is perhaps TRBD2 (6 bases). From germline, CDR1 is SGHDT and CDR2 YYEEEE. V shed 3 bases and J shed 4 bases, with 17 bases lying between them. The CDR3 covers 16 residues. The CDR3 reads CASSSKINRGYNEQFF. The CDR3, as DNA: TGTGCCAGCAGCTCAAAAATTAATCGGGGGTACAATGAGCAGTTCTTC. Full variable domain (rest looked up from reference TRBV5-6 and TRBJ2-1): DAGVTQSPTHLIKTRGQQVTLRCSPKSGHDTVSWYQQALGQGPQFIFQYYEEEERQRGNFPDRFSGHQFPNYSSELNVNALLLGDSALYLCASSSKINRGYNEQFFGPGTRLTVL.

This chain connects TRBV27 to TRBJ2-7; 9 nucleotides agree with TRBD1. Germline loops: CDR1 MNHEY, CDR2 SMNVEV (reference sequence). This CDR3 has 17 amino acids. Trimming cost V 3 bases and J 7 bases; bases outside gene matches: 16. Here the CDR3 DNA reads TGTGCCAGCAGTTTCAAATTGCTGGGACAGGGAACATGGGAGCAGTACTTC. This gives the protein CASSFKLLGQGTWEQYF.

The J gene is TRBJ1-1, the V gene TRBV5-1; 7 bases agree with TRBD1. The CDR3 spans 15 residues. Per the germline V gene, CDR1 is SGHRS and CDR2 is YFSETQ. With V trimmed by 4 bases and J by 3 bases, 9 bases remained unmatched. DNA of the CDR3: TGCGCCAGCAGCCCGACAGGGTTCGAGTACACTGAAGCTTTCTTT. It specifies CASSPTGFEYTEAFF. The full variable domain, rest sourced from reference TRBV5-1 and TRBJ1-1, is KAGVTQTPRYLIKTRGQQVTLSCSPISGHRSVSWYQQTPGQGLQFLFEYFSETQRNKGNFPGRFSGRQFSNSRSEMNVSTLELGDSALYLCASSPTGFEYTEAFFGQGTRLTVV.

V gene TRBV20-1 combines with J gene TRBJ2-5, with unresolved D. V was clipped by 0 bases and J by 5 bases, with 4 bases between them. The germline V gene has CDR1 DFQATT and CDR2 SNEGSKA (reference sequence). The CDR3 loop spans 11 amino acids. The CDR3: CSARDLETQYF. The CDR3 coding sequence is TGCAGTGCTAGAGATCTGGAGACCCAGTACTTC.

With regard to this clone: Additional DNA sequences in this sample encode the identical CDR3. The chain couples TRBV7-2 to TRBJ2-6; D gene uncertain. Trimming pared 3 bases from V and 1 base from J, leaving 4 bases between. The CDR3 sequence is 14 residues long. In germline, CDR1 is SGHTA, CDR2 FQGNSA. CDR3 in amino acids: CASSFRSGANVLTF. DNA of the CDR3: TGTGCCAGCAGCTTTCGGTCTGGGGCCAACGTCCTGACTTTC.

The chain combines TRBV5-1 with TRBJ2-5, with D possibly matching TRBD1 (6 bases). The DNA end favors TRBJ2-7, so the J call may be wrong. The CDR3 sequence is 14 residues long. From germline, CDR1 is SGHRS and CDR2 YFSETQ. Here the CDR3 DNA reads TGCGCCAGCAGCTTCAATACAGGGAACTACGAGCAGTACTTC. This encodes CASSFNTGNYEQYF.

The rearrangement joins TRBV6-1 to TRBJ2-4, with a weak D call TRBD2 (7 bases). Germline V gene lookup returns CDR1 MNHNS and CDR2 SASEGT. With 6 bases removed from V and 3 bases from J, the gap between germline ends came to 15 bases. CDR3 length: 15 amino acids. In nucleotides, the CDR3 is TGTGCCAGCAGCGGGCGGGGGCATCTCAAAAACATTCAGTACTTC. Translating it yields CASSGRGHLKNIQYF.

The V call is TRBV27, the J call TRBJ1-4; D call uncertain. The CDR3 length is 15 residues. Trimming removed 3 bases from V and 3 bases from J, with 11 bases in between. Germline lookup yields CDR1 MNHEY and CDR2 SMNVEV (reference sequence). In DNA form, the CDR3 reads TGTGCCAGCAGTTTTATGAGGGTACCTAATGAAAAACTGTTTTTT. Its translation: CASSFMRVPNEKLFF.

This clone was counted a single time. The chain recombines TRBV7-2 with TRBJ1-1; no clear D gene. This CDR3 spans 15 amino acids. The germline V and J ends were trimmed by 5 bases and 3 bases, with 16 bases remaining between them. Germline loops: CDR1 SGHTA, CDR2 FQGNSA. CDR3 DNA: TGTGCCAGCAGCCCCATGGGCTTCGGGGACACTGAAGCTTTCTTT. Translated: CASSPMGFGDTEAFF.

This clone came up a few times. This chain links TRBV7-9 with TRBJ2-3; TRBD2 agrees at 10 bases. The CDR3 runs to 16 residues. Germline V CDR1 and CDR2: SEHNR, FQNEAQ (reference sequence). The junction had 5 bases not matched to a gene; V was cut back by 1 base and J by 4 bases. The CDR3 region has the DNA TGTGCCAGCAGCTTAGTGCCCAGCGGGAGGGCAGATACGCAGTATTTT. Translating it yields CASSLVPSGRADTQYF.

The chain uses TRBV30 and TRBJ2-1; TRBD2 matches at 11 bases. The V segment lost 0 bases and the J segment 7 bases; nucleotides outside the gene matches: 14. In germline, CDR1 is GTSNPN, CDR2 SVGIG (reference sequence). The CDR3 loop spans 18 amino acids. The CDR3 here is CAWSVGGNSGRAENEQFF. CDR3 nucleotide sequence: TGTGCCTGGAGTGTAGGAGGGAATAGCGGGAGGGCGGAAAATGAGCAGTTCTTC.

The chain recombines TRBV2 with TRBJ2-5; 9 positions agree with TRBD1. V shed 4 bases, J shed 5 bases, and the junction held 2 bases outside the gene matches. The CDR3 totals 13 residues. Germline V gene data show CDR1 as SNHLY and CDR2 as FYNNEI. This CDR3 is CASSGDRVETQYF. The CDR3 nucleotides read TGTGCCAGCAGTGGGGACAGGGTGGAGACCCAGTACTTC.

The chain is built from TRBV9 and TRBJ2-1; TRBD2 agrees at 10 bases. The CDR3 runs to 15 residues. V was clipped by 0 bases and J by 4 bases; unmatched bases: 1. Germline values: CDR1 SGDLS, CDR2 YYNGEE. CDR3 sequence reads: CASSVGLAGYNEQFF. The CDR3 DNA sequence: TGTGCCAGCAGCGTAGGACTAGCGGGTTACAATGAGCAGTTCTTC.